What follows are 9 T cell receptor beta chains derived from one specimen sequenced in a study of blood T cell repertoires in COVID-19. TCRdb's table, derived via immunoSEQ multiplex PCR, lists solely in-frame clones and lacks some. The sample has 330,000 or so clones, around 90% seen once; the top ten hold just over 9.5%. Sequencing was done on a sample of peripheral blood. These receptors came from a man aged 25 to 40 with COVID-19, enrolled during active disease.

This chain links TRBV24-1 with TRBJ2-3; D perhaps matches TRBD2 (7 bases). Germline lookup yields CDR1 KGHDR and CDR2 SFDVKD. Trimming took 3 bases from V and 3 from J, leaving 18 bases between them. The CDR3 contains 17 residues. The CDR3, as DNA: TGTGCCACCAGTGATCCCCCCGGGGGGCCTACTACAGATACGCAGTATTTT. It translates to CATSDPPGGPTTDTQYF.

This clone was detected only a few times. The rearrangement joins TRBV6-5 to TRBJ2-1, with 7 bases fitting TRBD1. CDR1 is MNHEY, CDR2 SVGAGI, per germline. The CDR3 consists of 14 residues. V shed 2 bases, J shed 5 bases, and the junction held 3 bases outside the gene matches. CDR3 DNA: TGTGCCAGCAGTTACAGGGGGCGACACAATGAGCAGTTCTTC. Its translation: CASSYRGRHNEQFF.

The J gene is TRBJ1-2, the V gene TRBV9, with 8 bases matching TRBD1. V trimming: 0 bases; J trimming: 6 bases; junction bases outside the gene matches: 10. Germline CDR1 and CDR2: SGDLS and YYNGEE. CDR3 length: 16 amino acids. CDR3: CASSVDFQGALDGYTF. The CDR3, as DNA: TGTGCCAGCAGCGTAGATTTCCAGGGGGCTTTAGATGGCTACACCTTC.

V usage is TRBV5-4 and J usage is TRBJ2-5; the match to TRBD1 covers 7 bases. J was trimmed by 5 bases and V by 4 bases; bases with no gene match: 17. The CDR3 contains 17 residues. CDR1 and CDR2 (germline): SGHNT, YYREEE (reference sequence). This chain's CDR3 is CASSPTPGQNLGETQYF. CDR3 nucleotide sequence: TGTGCCAGCAGCCCCACCCCGGGACAGAATTTAGGCGAGACCCAGTACTTC.

The chain uses TRBV28 and TRBJ2-1; 10 bases are a match to TRBD2. From germline, CDR1 is MDHEN and CDR2 SYDVKM. The CDR3 runs to 16 residues. Trimming cost V 4 bases and J 9 bases; bases outside gene matches: 12. The CDR3 region has the DNA TGTGCCAGCAGTTCTTTCCTAGCGGGAGAATGGGGTGAGCAGTTCTTC. It specifies CASSSFLAGEWGEQFF.

The V gene is TRBV19, the J gene TRBJ1-2, with 8 bases fitting TRBD1. The CDR3 spans 16 residues. Germline V gene data show CDR1 as LNHDA and CDR2 as SQIVND (reference sequence). V shed 5 bases and J 5 bases; nucleotides not matched to a gene: 13. Here the CDR3 DNA reads TGTGCCAGTAGTTTTGCCGGACAGGGAGCCCATTATGGCTACACCTTC. Its translation: CASSFAGQGAHYGYTF.

This clone was found once. The rearrangement joins TRBV5-1 to TRBJ1-4; 7 positions match TRBD1. The CDR3 contains 16 residues. V shed 0 bases and J 0 bases; nucleotides not matched to a gene: 2. Germline V lookup: CDR1 SGHRS, CDR2 YFSETQ. The CDR3 loop is CASSLATGATNEKLFF. The CDR3 nucleotides are TGCGCCAGCAGCTTGGCAACAGGGGCAACTAATGAAAAACTGTTTTTT.

J is TRBJ2-3 and V is TRBV24-1, with 11 bases lining up with TRBD2. CDR1 KGHDR and CDR2 SFDVKD come from the germline V gene. This CDR3 is 18 amino acids long. The ends lost 3 bases at V and 2 bases at J; junction bases unmatched: 9. The CDR3 region is CATSDRDGTSGPTDTQYF. For the CDR3, the DNA is TGTGCCACCAGTGATCGTGACGGGACTAGCGGTCCCACAGATACGCAGTATTTT.

The rearrangement joins TRBV3-1 (or the pseudogene TRBV3-2) to TRBJ2-5; 11 nucleotides align to TRBD1. Unmatched junction bases numbered 9, after V lost 7 bases and J lost 5 bases. This CDR3 contains 15 residues. Germline assignment: CDR1 LGHDT and CDR2 YNNKEL (reference sequence). CDR3 loop: CASTGQGALSETQYF. CDR3 DNA sequence: TGTGCCAGCACCGGACAGGGGGCGCTTTCCGAGACCCAGTACTTC.